Shown below are 21 T cell receptor beta chains from a single sample sequenced in a study of cytomegalovirus exposure and HLA in healthy donors. PCR involved 60 Vbeta and 13 Jbeta primers. Sequenced by immunoSEQ multiplex PCR; TCRdb stores in-frame clones only, minus some. The sample lists about 110,000 clones; 80% to 90% were seen once. Sequencing used PBMCs. The receptors here all came from a man aged 45 to 65 in good health and CMV-seronegative.

The chain recombines TRBV12-5 with TRBJ1-1; D possibly corresponds to TRBD1 (6 bases). V lost 6 bases and J lost 4, with 12 bases in between. Per germline, CDR1 LGHNT and CDR2 FRNRAP. The CDR3 consists of 13 residues. The CDR3, as DNA: TGTGCTAGTGGCGGGAGGGGGGCCACTGAAGCTTTCTTT. This codes for CASGGRGATEAFF.

This chain uses TRBV11-2 with TRBJ1-1; 7 bases are shared with TRBD1. The trim removed 8 bases at V and 2 bases at J, leaving 11 bases unmatched. The germline V gene has CDR1 SGHAT and CDR2 FQNNGV. CDR3 length: 15 residues. This CDR3 is CASLRGGLVNTEAFF. Here the CDR3 DNA reads TGTGCCAGCCTTCGAGGGGGCCTCGTCAACACTGAAGCTTTCTTT.

The chain combines TRBV6-6 with TRBJ2-5, with 7 bases that match TRBD2. Germline-derived CDR1 and CDR2 are MNHNY and SVGAGI (reference sequence). The CDR3 extends over 15 amino acids. V trimming: 3 bases; J trimming: 4 bases; junction bases outside the gene matches: 8. The CDR3 DNA reads as TGTGCCAGCAGTTATAGAGGCGGGGGAGGAGAGACCCAGTACTTC. It translates to CASSYRGGGGETQYF.

This rearrangement joins TRBV5-1 to TRBJ2-7, with 9 bases aligning to TRBD1. CDR1 is SGHRS and CDR2 is YFSETQ in the germline V gene. This CDR3 has 15 amino acids. V lost 3 bases and J lost 0; bases outside the gene matches: 4. This CDR3 reads CASSSGQGSSYEQYF. CDR3 coding DNA: TGCGCCAGCAGCTCTGGACAGGGGAGCTCCTACGAGCAGTACTTC.

This chain joins TRBV5-1 and TRBJ2-3; D not resolved. The CDR3 covers 14 residues. V lost 6 bases, J lost 0 bases, and 11 bases lay in between. CDR1 and CDR2 from the germline V gene are SGHRS and YFSETQ. The CDR3 DNA reads TGCGCCAGCAAGGCGCAGACTAGCACAGATACGCAGTATTTT. The encoded protein is CASKAQTSTDTQYF.

The J gene is TRBJ2-6, the V gene TRBV18; 10 bases map to TRBD1. This CDR3 has 17 residues. CDR1 and CDR2 from the germline V gene are KGHSH and LQKENI. V shed 7 bases and J 0 bases; nucleotides not matched to a gene: 6. In DNA form, the CDR3 reads TGTGCCAGCTGCCGGGACAGGGGATTCTCTGGGGCCAACGTCCTGACTTTC. Its protein is CASCRDRGFSGANVLTF.

V and J are TRBV4-1 and TRBJ2-5, with 9 bases aligning to TRBD2. V lost 3 bases, J lost 5 bases, and 4 bases stayed unmatched. The germline gives CDR1 MGHRA, CDR2 YSYEKL. This CDR3 has 14 residues. The CDR3 coding sequence is TGCGCCAGCAGCCAGGCGGGGGGGCCGGAGACCCAGTACTTC. Its protein is CASSQAGGPETQYF.

The V call is TRBV6-5, the J call TRBJ2-7; weak D call: TRBD1 (6 bases). The CDR3 contains 15 residues. Germline CDR1 is MNHEY and CDR2 is SVGAGI. V shed 5 bases and J shed 3 bases, with 17 bases lying between them. The CDR3 protein is CASSPYPGVSYEQYF. The CDR3 nucleotides are TGTGCCAGCAGTCCCTACCCAGGGGTAAGCTACGAGCAGTACTTC.

In this sample, this clone turned up a few times. The rearrangement links TRBV5-4 to TRBJ2-1, with D unresolved. From germline, CDR1 is SGHNT and CDR2 YYREEE (reference sequence). The CDR3 has 12 residues. Trimming removed 0 bases from V and 6 bases from J, with 4 bases in between. CDR3 loop: CASSLDFNEQFF. CDR3 DNA: TGTGCCAGCAGCTTGGACTTCAATGAGCAGTTCTTC.

CDR3 in amino acids: CASSESWTGGPNTGELFF. The CDR3 DNA follows: TGTGCCAGCAGTGAGAGTTGGACAGGGGGCCCGAACACCGGGGAGCTGTTTTTT. The chain combines TRBV6-1 with TRBJ2-2; 11 nucleotides agree with TRBD1. CDR3 length equals 18 residues. CDR1 is MNHNS and CDR2 is SASEGT in the germline V gene. Trimming at V came to 3 bases and at J to 0 bases, leaving 6 bases not matched to a gene.

This clone was seen more than once but under ten times. V is TRBV6-5 and J is TRBJ1-3, with 7 bases aligning to TRBD1. V trimming: 6 bases; J trimming: 0 bases; junction bases outside the gene matches: 5. This CDR3 is 15 amino acids long. Germline V lookup: CDR1 MNHEY, CDR2 SVGAGI. CDR3 amino acids: CASRSGTASGNTIYF. The DNA for the CDR3 is TGTGCCAGCAGGTCCGGGACAGCCTCTGGAAACACCATATATTTT.

V gene TRBV7-8 combines with J gene TRBJ1-5; D is unresolved. Looked up from germline, CDR1 is SGHVS and CDR2 is FQNEAQ. The CDR3 consists of 16 residues. Trimming pared 4 bases from V and 10 bases from J, leaving 23 bases between. The CDR3 nucleotides are TGTGCCAGCAGCTCCCGTCCCCAGTTAGGAGCTCAACCCCAGCATTTT. This translates into CASSSRPQLGAQPQHF. Based on the CDR3 plus reference TRBV7-8 and TRBJ1-5, the full variable domain is GAGVSQSPRYKVAKRGQDVALRCDPISGHVSLFWYQQALGQGPEFLTYFQNEAQLDKSGLPSDRFFAERPEGSVSTLKIQRTQQEDSAVYLCASSSRPQLGAQPQHFGDGTRLSIL.

The CDR3 region has the DNA TGTGCCAGCAGCTTCGCCGGAGTGAACACCGGGGAGCTGTTTTTT. Protein: CASSFAGVNTGELFF. The chain links TRBV11-2 to TRBJ2-2; no clear D. V was shortened by 3 bases and J by 1 base, with 9 bases between the two germline ends. The CDR3 sequence is 15 residues long. The germline V gene encodes CDR1 SGHAT and CDR2 FQNNGV.

The chain employs TRBV6-5 and TRBJ1-1, with D tentatively TRBD1 (6 bases). CDR3 length: 14 amino acids. V lost 5 bases and J 7 bases, leaving 17 bases between the germline ends. Germline V lookup: CDR1 MNHEY, CDR2 SVGAGI. The CDR3 loop is CASSTTWTVLEAFF. The CDR3 DNA is TGTGCCAGCAGTACAACGTGGACAGTACTTGAAGCTTTCTTT.

The chain recombines TRBV7-8 with TRBJ1-6; D is unresolved. Trimming pared 3 bases from V and 0 bases from J, leaving 9 bases between. Germline CDR1 is SGHVS and CDR2 is FQNEAQ. The CDR3 spans 16 residues. CDR3 loop: CASSFSATSYNSPLHF. The CDR3, as DNA: TGTGCCAGCAGCTTTAGCGCAACCTCCTATAATTCACCCCTCCACTTT.

The chain combines TRBV19 with TRBJ2-1, with a weak D call TRBD2 (5 bases). With 6 bases removed from V and 0 bases from J, the gap between germline ends came to 9 bases. Germline CDR1 reads LNHDA; CDR2 reads SQIVND (reference sequence). CDR3 length: 14 amino acids. The CDR3 region is CASSLRASYNEQFF. Here the CDR3 DNA reads TGTGCCAGTAGCTTGAGGGCCTCCTACAATGAGCAGTTCTTC.

The chain links TRBV2 to TRBJ2-5, with D possibly matching TRBD2 (6 bases). Germline V gene sequence: CDR1 SNHLY, CDR2 FYNNEI. Trimming removed 7 bases from V and 5 bases from J, with 8 bases in between. This CDR3 has 11 amino acids. CDR3 protein: CASTGGETQYF. Here the CDR3 DNA reads TGTGCCAGCACTGGGGGGGAGACCCAGTACTTC.

The rearrangement joins TRBV19 to TRBJ1-5; maybe TRBD1 (5 bases). The V and J ends lost 5 bases and 7 bases respectively, with 9 bases between them. CDR1 is LNHDA, CDR2 SQIVND, per germline (reference sequence). CDR3 size: 12 residues. The CDR3 DNA sequence: TGTGCCAGTAGTCAAGGGGCGCAGCCCCAGCATTTT. This sequence encodes CASSQGAQPQHF.

The V gene is TRBV6-6, the J gene TRBJ1-1, with a possible D match to TRBD1 (5 bases). Between the trimmed V and J ends, which lost 7 bases and 2 bases, there was a span of 17 bases. CDR3 length equals 15 residues. CDR1 MNHNY and CDR2 SVGAGI come from the germline V gene (reference sequence). The CDR3 loop reads CASNSADTFNTEAFF. The CDR3 DNA follows: TGTGCCAGCAATTCTGCGGACACTTTTAACACTGAAGCTTTCTTT.

In regard to this clone: Different DNA sequences within this sample yield the same CDR3. The CDR3 is CASSARQGPDTQYF. CDR3 nucleotides: TGTGCCAGCAGCGCTCGACAGGGTCCAGATACGCAGTATTTT. V gene TRBV7-2 combines with J gene TRBJ2-3; 7 bases are a match to TRBD1. The CDR3 length is 14 residues. J lost 4 bases, V lost 5 bases, and 6 bases had no gene match. The germline V gene has CDR1 SGHTA and CDR2 FQGNSA.

The chain recombines TRBV6-5 with TRBJ1-5; D call uncertain. The CDR3 has 15 residues. Trimming removed 6 bases at V and 10 bases at J, with 22 bases between. Per the germline V gene, CDR1 is MNHEY and CDR2 is SVGAGI. The CDR3 reads CASSQMREDISPQHF. Written as DNA, the CDR3 is TGTGCCAGCAGCCAAATGCGGGAAGATATCAGTCCCCAGCATTTT.